This TCR beta chain was recovered during a study of blood T cell repertoires in COVID-19. Study details: From the United States, Italy and Spain came samples of acute and convalescent COVID-19. T cells, B-cell-depleted T cells, or PBMCs provided the cDNA or gDNA that served as material.

Libraries were prepared by immunoSEQ multiplex PCR; TCRdb keeps only in-frame clonotypes and omits some of them. The table shows about 64,000 clones, with approximately 78% occurring only once. Germline assignment: CDR1 MDHEN and CDR2 SYDVKM. The J segment lost 6 bases and the V segment lost 4 bases, leaving 7 bases of the junction unmatched. The CDR3 has 15 amino acids. The sample consisted of peripheral blood. The clonotype was recovered from a human donor in a cohort sampled during active COVID-19. The chain couples TRBV28 to TRBJ1-5; 9 bases map to TRBD1. CDR3 nucleotide sequence: TGTGCCAGCAGTTCCTCGACAGGGGGAGGTCAGCCCCAGCATTTT. Residues: CASSSSTGGGQPQHF.